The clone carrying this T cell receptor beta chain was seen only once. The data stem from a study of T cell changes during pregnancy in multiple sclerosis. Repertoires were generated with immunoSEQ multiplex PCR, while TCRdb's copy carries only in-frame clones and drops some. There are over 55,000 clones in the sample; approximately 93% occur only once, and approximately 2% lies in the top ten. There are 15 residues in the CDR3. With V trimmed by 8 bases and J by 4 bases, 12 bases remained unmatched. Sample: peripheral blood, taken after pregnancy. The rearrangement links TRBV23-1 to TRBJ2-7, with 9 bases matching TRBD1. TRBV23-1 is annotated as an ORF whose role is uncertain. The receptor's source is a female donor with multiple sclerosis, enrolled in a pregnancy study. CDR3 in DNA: TGCGCCAGCGGGGACAGGGTAATGGGAAGTTACGAGCAGTACTTC. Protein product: CASGDRVMGSYEQYF.